The next 10 T cell receptor beta chains were all read from a single sample in a study of T-cell memory formation after mild COVID-19. TCRdb used MiXCR to reprocess the 5' RACE reads, holding one entry per CDR3 protein. The profile shows around 390,000 distinct CDR3 sequences, about 16% of them singletons. The sample comprised PBMCs or a T cell subset sorted from them (not recorded which). These receptors were obtained from a man between 18 and 35 years old who had mild COVID-19 (a few samples of this study predate the infection). Cell type and time point are not known.

J is TRBJ2-2 and V is TRBV11-2; 8 bases fit TRBD2. There are 14 residues in the CDR3. Germline V gene lookup returns CDR1 SGHAT and CDR2 FQNNGV. The J segment lost 3 bases and the V segment lost 3 bases, leaving 0 bases of the junction unmatched. The CDR3 protein is CASSFGRDTGELFF. The DNA for the CDR3 is TGTGCCAGCAGCTTCGGGAGGGACACCGGGGAGCTGTTTTTT.

This clonotype appeared many times. V gene TRBV5-1 combines with J gene TRBJ2-4; 10 bases fit TRBD2. Germline values: CDR1 SGHRS, CDR2 YFSETQ. The CDR3 extends over 18 amino acids. Unmatched junction bases numbered 10, after V lost 2 bases and J lost 2 bases. The CDR3 DNA is TGCGCCAGCAGCTTTTCCAGCGGGGGGGCGGATTCCAAAAACATTCAGTACTTC. Encoded protein: CASSFSSGGADSKNIQYF.

This sequence joins TRBV7-9 and TRBJ2-7; perhaps TRBD1 as D (6 bases). In germline, CDR1 is SEHNR, CDR2 FQNEAQ (reference sequence). This CDR3 spans 12 amino acids. V shed 6 bases and J shed 11 bases, with 17 bases lying between them. CDR3 in amino acids: CASSQGWTAKYF. The CDR3 nucleotides read TGTGCCAGCAGTCAAGGGTGGACAGCGAAGTACTTC.

This clonotype was recorded a few times. V gene TRBV20-1 combines with J gene TRBJ2-7; 7 positions match TRBD2. CDR3 length: 16 amino acids. Germline CDR1 DFQATT, CDR2 SNEGSKA (reference sequence). With V trimmed by 3 bases and J by 0 bases, 11 bases remained unmatched. The CDR3 spells CSASGRSGASSYEQYF. CDR3 in DNA: TGCAGTGCTAGCGGCCGAAGCGGGGCGTCCTCCTACGAGCAGTACTTC.

This clonotype was counted only a few times. The chain combines TRBV7-6 with TRBJ2-3; TRBD2 matches at 9 bases. Per germline, CDR1 SGHVS and CDR2 FNYEAQ. V lost 5 bases to trimming and J lost 1 base; unmatched junction nucleotides: 4. The CDR3 has 15 residues. CDR3 sequence: CASSPWTSGTDTQYF. The CDR3 DNA reads TGTGCCAGCAGCCCCTGGACTAGCGGCACAGATACGCAGTATTTT. Full variable domain (remainder filled in from reference TRBV7-6 and TRBJ2-3): GAGVSQSPRYKVTKRGQDVALRCDPISGHVSLYWYRQALGQGPEFLTYFNYEAQQDKSGLPNDRFSAERPEGSISTLTIQRTEQRDSAMYRCASSPWTSGTDTQYFGPGTRLTVL.

The J gene is TRBJ2-6, the V gene TRBV11-2, with D possibly TRBD2 on 6 matching bases. The CDR3 has 22 residues. Germline lookup yields CDR1 SGHAT and CDR2 FQNNGV. V lost 3 bases, J lost 0 bases, and 27 bases lay in between. The CDR3 loop reads CASSLVPPLGGSFTSGANVLTF. CDR3 nucleotides: TGTGCCAGCAGCTTGGTCCCCCCCTTGGGGGGTTCTTTCACCTCTGGGGCCAACGTCCTGACTTTC. Full variable domain (missing parts from reference TRBV11-2 and TRBJ2-6): EAGVAQSPRYKIIEKRQSVAFWCNPISGHATLYWYQQILGQGPKLLIQFQNNGVVDDSQLPKDRFSAERLKGVDSTLKIQPAKLEDSAVYLCASSLVPPLGGSFTSGANVLTFGAGSRLTVL.

On this clonotype itself: One end of the junction is discordant with germline, which a read error may explain. The chain combines TRBV10-1 with TRBJ1-1, with 8 nucleotides matching TRBD1. Germline CDR1 reads WNHNN; CDR2 reads SYGVQD (reference sequence). CDR3 length: 12 amino acids. In DNA, the CDR3 is TGCGCCACCAGTACAGGGGGCACTGAAGCTTTCTTT. Translation gives CATSTGGTEAFF.

This chain uses TRBV12-3 or TRBV12-4 with TRBJ2-1; 11 bases are a match to TRBD2. Trimming took 7 bases from V and 10 from J; bases not matched to a gene: 6. The CDR3 has 13 residues. CDR3 nucleotides: TGTGCCAGCAACCTAGCGGGGGGTCGGGAGCAGTTCTTC. This sequence encodes CASNLAGGREQFF.

The rearrangement joins TRBV6-4 to TRBJ2-3, with 7 bases fitting TRBD1. The CDR3 covers 15 residues. Trimming at V came to 6 bases and at J to 1 base, leaving 7 bases not matched to a gene. Looked up from germline, CDR1 is MRHNA and CDR2 is SNTAGT. The CDR3 nucleotides read TGTGCCAGCAGCGACAGGGCGGCACGCACAGATACGCAGTATTTT. Protein: CASSDRAARTDTQYF.

This chain uses TRBV9 with TRBJ2-6; 7 bases match TRBD1. The germline gives CDR1 SGDLS, CDR2 YYNGEE. Trimming removed 0 bases from V and 4 bases from J; junction bases left unmatched: 7. The CDR3 contains 17 residues. The CDR3 here is CASSVASGGSGANVLTF. The CDR3 DNA reads TGTGCCAGCAGCGTAGCTTCAGGGGGATCAGGGGCCAACGTCCTGACTTTC.